The TCR beta chain under discussion was sequenced for a study of T-cell reconstitution after alpha-beta-depleted transplantation in children. Unique molecular identifiers featured in how the TCRbeta library was prepared. TCRdb passed the PCR reads through MiXCR, listing each CDR3 protein once. The sample records fewer than 95,000 distinct CDR3 sequences, more than 9% being singletons. This clonotype was counted many times. CDR1 is DFQATT and CDR2 is SNEGSKA in the germline V gene (reference sequence). Trimming at V came to 5 bases and at J to 4 bases, leaving 9 bases not matched to a gene. The CDR3 totals 15 residues.

Sample: PBMCs from the stem cell graft donor, taken from the stem cell graft. This chain links TRBV20-1 with TRBJ2-2; TRBD2 matches 8 bases. The receptor was isolated from a human donor who donated a stem cell graft to a child with inherited bone marrow failure. CDR3 bases: TGCAGTGCTGGTTCAGCGGGAGTGGTCACCGGGGAGCTGTTTTTT. Translated: CSAGSAGVVTGELFF.